This T cell receptor (beta chain) comes out of a study of beta chain features in type 1 diabetes. The investigators reverse transcribed all of the isolated RNA, so they sequenced expressed TCRB transcripts. Assay: immunoSEQ multiplex PCR; the TCRdb copy retains only in-frame clones and omits some. The data show tens of thousands of clones, around three fifths seen once. The length of the CDR3 is 13 residues. Germline V gene lookup returns CDR1 SGHRS and CDR2 YFSETQ. Trimming removed 3 bases from V and 3 bases from J, with 9 bases in between. A single heparinised blood sample, averaging approximately 0.12 L, was obtained per donor.

Sequencing was carried out using Tregs from blood. V is TRBV5-1 and J is TRBJ1-1; D might be TRBD1 (5 bases). The clonotype originates from a woman aged 18-30 years in good health. CDR3 region: CASSWDSHTEAFF. The CDR3, as DNA: TGCGCCAGCAGCTGGGACTCACACACTGAAGCTTTCTTT.